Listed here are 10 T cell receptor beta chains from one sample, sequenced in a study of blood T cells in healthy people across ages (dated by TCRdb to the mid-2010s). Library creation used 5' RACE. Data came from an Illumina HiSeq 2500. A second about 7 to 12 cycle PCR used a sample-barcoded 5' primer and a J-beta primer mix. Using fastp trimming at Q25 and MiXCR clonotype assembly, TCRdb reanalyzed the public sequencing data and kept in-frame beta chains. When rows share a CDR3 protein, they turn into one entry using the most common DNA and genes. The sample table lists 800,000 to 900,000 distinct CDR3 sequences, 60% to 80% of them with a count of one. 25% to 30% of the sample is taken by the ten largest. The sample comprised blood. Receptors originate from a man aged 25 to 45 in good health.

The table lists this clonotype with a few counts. The CDR3 spells CASSLRLAGLPGEQYF. Written as DNA, the CDR3 is TGTGCCAGCAGCTTAAGGCTAGCGGGGCTTCCGGGCGAGCAGTACTTC. The chain combines TRBV7-2 with TRBJ2-7; 9 bases line up with TRBD2. Per the germline V gene, CDR1 is SGHTA and CDR2 is FQGNSA. J lost 6 bases, V lost 2 bases, and 11 bases had no gene match. The CDR3 spans 16 residues.

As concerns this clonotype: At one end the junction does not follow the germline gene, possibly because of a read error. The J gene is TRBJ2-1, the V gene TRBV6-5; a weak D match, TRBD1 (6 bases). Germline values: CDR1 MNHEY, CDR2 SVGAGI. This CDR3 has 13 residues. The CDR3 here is CATRGSFYNGQFF. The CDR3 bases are TGTGCCACAAGGGGGTCCTTCTACAATGGGCAGTTCTTC.

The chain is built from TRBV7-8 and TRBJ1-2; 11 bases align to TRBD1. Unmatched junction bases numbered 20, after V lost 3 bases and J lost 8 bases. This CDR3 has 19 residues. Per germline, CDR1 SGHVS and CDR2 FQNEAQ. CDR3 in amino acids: CASSFGLRDRGNGPGGYTF. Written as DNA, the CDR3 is TGTGCCAGCAGCTTTGGACTAAGGGACAGGGGGAATGGACCAGGAGGCTACACCTTC.

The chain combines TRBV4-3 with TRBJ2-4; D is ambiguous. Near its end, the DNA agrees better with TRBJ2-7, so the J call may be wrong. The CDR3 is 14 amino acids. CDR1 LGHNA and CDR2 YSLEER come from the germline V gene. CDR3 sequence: CASSQGIRFHEQYF. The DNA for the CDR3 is TGCGCCAGCAGCCAAGGAATACGCTTCCACGAGCAGTACTTC.

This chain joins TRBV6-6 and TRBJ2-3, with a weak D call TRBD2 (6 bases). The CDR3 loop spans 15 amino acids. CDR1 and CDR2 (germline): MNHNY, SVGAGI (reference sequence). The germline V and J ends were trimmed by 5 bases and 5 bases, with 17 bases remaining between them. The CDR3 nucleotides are TGTGCCAGCAGTCCGGACGTGGGGCGGGGAGATACGCAGTATTTT. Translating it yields CASSPDVGRGDTQYF.

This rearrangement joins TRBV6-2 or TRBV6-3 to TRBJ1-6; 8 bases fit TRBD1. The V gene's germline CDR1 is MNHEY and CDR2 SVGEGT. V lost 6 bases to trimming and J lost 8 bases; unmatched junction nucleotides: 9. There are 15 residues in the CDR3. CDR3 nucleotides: TGTGCCAGCAGCCTCGGACAGGGCAACTATTCACCCCTCCACTTT. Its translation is CASSLGQGNYSPLHF.

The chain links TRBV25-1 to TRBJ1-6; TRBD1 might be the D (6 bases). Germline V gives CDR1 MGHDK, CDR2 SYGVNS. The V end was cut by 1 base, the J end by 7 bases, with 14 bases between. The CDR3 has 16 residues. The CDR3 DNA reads TGTGCCAGCAGTGAATTCGGGGGCTCTATGAATTCACCCCTCCACTTT. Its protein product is CASSEFGGSMNSPLHF.

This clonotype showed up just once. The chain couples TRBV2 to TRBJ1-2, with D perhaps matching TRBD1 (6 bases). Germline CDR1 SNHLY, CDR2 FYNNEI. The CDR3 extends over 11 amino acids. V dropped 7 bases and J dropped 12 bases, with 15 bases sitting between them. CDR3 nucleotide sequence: TGTGCCAGCACTACAGGGACTCAGGACACCTTC. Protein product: CASTTGTQDTF.

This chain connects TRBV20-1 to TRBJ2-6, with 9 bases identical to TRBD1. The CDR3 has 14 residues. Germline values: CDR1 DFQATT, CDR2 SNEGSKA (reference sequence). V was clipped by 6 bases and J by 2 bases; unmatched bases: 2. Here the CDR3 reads CSARDRAGANVLTF. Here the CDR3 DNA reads TGCAGTGCCAGGGACAGGGCTGGGGCCAACGTCCTGACTTTC.

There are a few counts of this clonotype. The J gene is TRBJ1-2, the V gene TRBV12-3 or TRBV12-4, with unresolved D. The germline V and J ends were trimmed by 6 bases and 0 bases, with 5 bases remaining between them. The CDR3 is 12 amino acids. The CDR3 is CASRTSNYGYTF. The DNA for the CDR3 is TGTGCCAGCAGGACCTCTAACTATGGCTACACCTTC.